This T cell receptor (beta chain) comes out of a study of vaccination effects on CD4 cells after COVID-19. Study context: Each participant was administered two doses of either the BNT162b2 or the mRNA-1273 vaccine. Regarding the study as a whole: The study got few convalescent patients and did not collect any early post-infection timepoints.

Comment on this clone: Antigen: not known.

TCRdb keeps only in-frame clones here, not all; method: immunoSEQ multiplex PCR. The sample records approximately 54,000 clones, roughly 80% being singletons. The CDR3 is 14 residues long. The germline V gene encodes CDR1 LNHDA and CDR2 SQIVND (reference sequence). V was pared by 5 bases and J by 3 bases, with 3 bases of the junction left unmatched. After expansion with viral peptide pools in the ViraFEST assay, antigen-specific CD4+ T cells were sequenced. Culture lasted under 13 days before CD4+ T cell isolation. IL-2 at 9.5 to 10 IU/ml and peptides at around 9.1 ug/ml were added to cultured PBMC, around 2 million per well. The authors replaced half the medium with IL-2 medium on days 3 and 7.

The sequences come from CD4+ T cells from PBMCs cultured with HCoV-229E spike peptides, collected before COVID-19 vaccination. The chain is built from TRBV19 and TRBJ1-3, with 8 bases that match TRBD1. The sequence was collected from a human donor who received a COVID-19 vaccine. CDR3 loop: CASSRGQGGNTIYF. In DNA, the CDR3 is TGTGCCAGTAGTCGCGGACAGGGTGGAAACACCATATATTTT.